This is a list of T cell receptor beta chains from one sample in a study of T cells after yellow fever vaccination. Using its own MiXCR run on the 5' RACE reads, TCRdb lists one record per CDR3 protein. This sample has about 350,000 distinct CDR3 sequences; approximately 10% occur once, and the top ten carry 18%. The input for sequencing was PBMCs, taken on the day of the first yellow fever vaccination. The receptors here all came from a man aged 18 to 30 who received the YFV17D yellow fever vaccine. CDR3s include the opening cysteine and the closing phenylalanine or tryptophan. D genes are given only for firm matches. Clone size is stated in some rows and not others, as once, few, many or a class when expanded.

TRBD1,few,TRBJ2-2,TRBV5-1,CASTRTGTNTGELFF,TGCGCCAGCACCCGGACAGGGACGAACACCGGGGAGCTGTTTTTT
.,few,TRBJ2-5,TRBV5-1,CASSFRGFGQETQYF,TGCGCCAGCAGCTTTCGGGGTTTTGGCCAAGAGACCCAGTACTTC
.,.,TRBJ2-1,TRBV29-1,CSVGGNEQFF,TGCAGCGTTGGGGGCAATGAGCAGTTCTTC
.,few,TRBJ2-3,TRBV29-1,CSVEGGAGGDTQYF,TGCAGCGTTGAAGGAGGGGCCGGCGGAGATACGCAGTATTTT
.,.,TRBJ2-1,TRBV5-4,CASSSNGGSYNEQFF,TGTGCCAGCAGCTCAAACGGGGGTTCCTACAATGAGCAGTTCTTC
.,few,TRBJ1-2,TRBV4-3,CASSQEWTDRIGYTF,TGCGCCAGCAGCCAAGAGTGGACTGACAGAATTGGCTACACCTTC
.,few,TRBJ2-7,TRBV7-2,CASSPDPGVQSVQYF,TGTGCCAGCAGCCCCGACCCGGGGGTCCAGAGTGTTCAGTACTTC
.,few,TRBJ1-2,TRBV3-1,CASRQTGGGYTF,TGTGCCAGCAGGCAGACAGGAGGGGGCTACACCTTC
.,.,TRBJ2-6,TRBV4-3,CASSQDLWGANVLTF,TGCGCCAGCAGCCAAGATCTTTGGGGGGCCAACGTCCTGACTTTC
.,.,TRBJ2-5,TRBV4-1,CASSQDLTRLEETQYF,TGCGCCAGCAGCCAAGACCTAACACGACTAGAAGAGACCCAGTACTTC
.,few,TRBJ1-2,TRBV12-3/TRBV12-4,CASSSWGFDYGYTF,TGTGCCAGCAGCTCCTGGGGGTTTGACTATGGCTACACCTTC
.,few,TRBJ2-4,TRBV29-1,CSVNPSGGAKNIQYF,TGCAGCGTAAACCCCAGTGGTGGGGCCAAAAACATTCAGTACTTC
.,few,TRBJ2-2,TRBV28,CASSVGWRQANTGELFF,TGTGCCAGCAGTGTAGGGTGGCGACAGGCGAACACCGGGGAGCTGTTTTTT
.,many,TRBJ2-2,TRBV7-3,CASSTDTGELFF,TGTGCCAGCAGTACGGACACCGGGGAGCTGTTTTTT
TRBD1,.,TRBJ1-2,TRBV12-3/TRBV12-4,CASSFGQGSGYTF,TGTGCCAGCAGTTTCGGACAGGGAAGTGGCTACACCTTC
.,.,TRBJ2-3,TRBV24-1,CATSDPRGTDTQYF,TGTGCCACCAGTGATCCCAGAGGCACAGATACGCAGTATTTT
TRBD2,.,TRBJ2-1,TRBV15,CATSRALGTNNEQFF,TGTGCCACCAGCAGGGCCCTAGGGACTAACAATGAGCAGTTCTTC